Presented here are 31 T cell receptor beta chains from one specimen sequenced in a study of T-cell reconstitution after alpha-beta-depleted transplantation in children. Researchers prepared the TCRbeta library using unique molecular identifiers, the study reports. TCRdb re-called the PCR reads through MiXCR, storing one row per CDR3 protein. The sample has hundreds of thousands of distinct CDR3 sequences; 6.5% to 9% are singletons. Sample: PBMCs, mostly from graft donor cells, taken 180 days after TCRalphabeta/CD19-depleted stem cell transplant. All receptors come from a male patient younger than 18 who had a stem cell transplant for acute lymphoblastic leukemia, so the T cells may come from the graft donor.

Ten or more counts support this clonotype. V is TRBV20-1 and J is TRBJ2-1, with TRBD2 matching over 8 bases. The J segment lost 3 bases and the V segment lost 0 bases, leaving 10 bases of the junction unmatched. The V gene's germline CDR1 is DFQATT and CDR2 SNEGSKA (reference sequence). This CDR3 comprises 17 residues. CDR3 sequence: CSARDRGTSEDYNEQFF. The CDR3, as DNA: TGCAGTGCTAGAGATCGGGGGACTAGTGAGGACTACAATGAGCAGTTCTTC.

This clonotype was picked up many times. This rearrangement joins TRBV9 to TRBJ2-2, with no clear D. CDR1 SGDLS and CDR2 YYNGEE come from the germline V gene. The CDR3 totals 15 residues. V was clipped by 0 bases and J by 7 bases, with 13 bases between them. CDR3 nucleotide sequence: TGTGCCAGCAGCGTAGAGTATAGACCCCTCGGGGAGCTGTTTTTT. Its protein is CASSVEYRPLGELFF.

This clonotype was seen many times. The chain is built from TRBV20-1 and TRBJ2-2; possibly TRBD1 for D (7 bases). The germline V and J ends were trimmed by 6 bases and 7 bases, with 15 bases remaining between them. The CDR3 contains 13 residues. CDR1 and CDR2 (germline): DFQATT, SNEGSKA (reference sequence). As DNA, the CDR3 is TGCAGTGCCCTTGGAGGGGGCAGCGGGGAGCTGTTTTTT. This encodes CSALGGGSGELFF.

This clonotype was seen ten or more times. The gene calls are TRBV5-1 and TRBJ2-2; D is undetermined. Trimming removed 2 bases at V and 6 bases at J, with 5 bases between. Looked up from germline, CDR1 is SGHRS and CDR2 is YFSETQ. CDR3 length: 12 amino acids. Here the CDR3 reads CASSLIPGELFF. The CDR3 DNA follows: TGCGCCAGCAGCTTAATCCCCGGGGAGCTGTTTTTT.

This clonotype occurred many times. The CDR3 is CASSPSGSIPYEQYF. CDR3 DNA sequence: TGTGCCAGCAGTCCGAGCGGGAGTATCCCCTACGAGCAGTACTTC. This sequence joins TRBV27 and TRBJ2-7; 8 bases match TRBD2. CDR3 size: 15 residues. Trimming at V came to 5 bases and at J to 2 bases, leaving 8 bases not matched to a gene. CDR1 MNHEY and CDR2 SMNVEV come from the germline V gene (reference sequence).

This clonotype was seen many times. J is TRBJ2-5 and V is TRBV20-1, with 7 positions matching TRBD2. Germline CDR1 reads DFQATT; CDR2 reads SNEGSKA (reference sequence). This CDR3 contains 13 residues. The ends lost 4 bases at V and 4 bases at J; junction bases unmatched: 6. CDR3 in DNA: TGCAGTGCTACCGGACTAGTGCTAGAGACCCAGTACTTC. Translating it yields CSATGLVLETQYF.

The V call is TRBV7-8, the J call TRBJ2-7; D may match TRBD1 or TRBD2 (6 bases each). The V gene lost 3 bases and the J gene lost 3 bases, with 21 bases spanning the gap. The V gene's germline CDR1 is SGHVS and CDR2 FQNEAQ. The CDR3 spans 17 residues. The CDR3 is CASSLAPSGAQYYEQYF. The CDR3 DNA reads TGTGCCAGCAGCTTGGCCCCCTCGGGGGCCCAGTACTACGAGCAGTACTTC.

This clonotype has a count of ten or more. The chain combines TRBV28 with TRBJ1-3; TRBD1 matches 8 bases. The CDR3 length is 14 residues. CDR1 is MDHEN and CDR2 is SYDVKM in the germline V gene. Trimming cost V 4 bases and J 5 bases; bases outside gene matches: 4. CDR3 sequence: CASSSWTGRNTIYF. CDR3 nucleotides: TGTGCCAGCAGTTCCTGGACAGGGAGAAACACCATATATTTT.

This clonotype was observed at least ten times. J is TRBJ1-2 and V is TRBV29-1; the D is unclear. The CDR3 totals 13 residues. The ends were cut back, 2 bases at V and 5 bases at J, with 12 bases in the middle. Germline-derived CDR1 and CDR2 are SQVTM and ANQGSEA. The CDR3 sequence is CSVEQEGWYGYTF. The CDR3 DNA reads as TGCAGCGTTGAACAGGAGGGTTGGTATGGCTACACCTTC.

The V and J genes are TRBV11-2 and TRBJ1-5; D gene ambiguous. The CDR3 contains 14 residues. Germline CDR1 is SGHAT and CDR2 is FQNNGV. Trimming cost V 0 bases and J 3 bases, with 6 bases left between them. The CDR3 nucleotides are TGTGCCAGCAGCTTAGAGGGGAACAATCAGCCCCAGCATTTT. It translates to CASSLEGNNQPQHF.

Comment on this clonotype: A much larger clone is a single base away; this may be a read error. The chain recombines TRBV20-1 with TRBJ1-6; D not certain. V gave up 0 bases and J gave up 7 bases, with 13 bases separating them. CDR1 and CDR2 from the germline V gene are DFQATT and SNEGSKA (reference sequence). The CDR3 covers 15 residues. The CDR3 coding sequence is TGCAGTGCTAGAGATTTCAAGAGAGCGAATTCACCCCTCCACTTT. This translates into CSARDFKRANSPLHF.

This clonotype was seen ten or more times. The chain carries TRBV29-1 and TRBJ1-1; D is unresolved. V was pared by 4 bases and J by 4 bases, with 13 bases between. CDR1 is SQVTM and CDR2 is ANQGSEA in the germline V gene. The CDR3 is 13 residues long. The CDR3 spells CSVVEESGTEAFF. DNA for the CDR3: TGCAGCGTTGTAGAGGAGAGTGGCACTGAAGCTTTCTTT.

This clonotype occurred many times. The chain links TRBV9 to TRBJ2-1; the match to TRBD2 covers 10 bases. Losses at the gene ends were 0 bases for V and 8 bases for J; bases not matched to a gene: 5. Germline V gene data show CDR1 as SGDLS and CDR2 as YYNGEE. CDR3 size: 15 residues. The CDR3 DNA reads as TGTGCCAGCAGCGTAGAAGGGACTAGCGTCGATGAGCAGTTCTTC. Translation: CASSVEGTSVDEQFF.

This clonotype was seen ten or more times. The rearrangement joins TRBV12-3 or TRBV12-4 to TRBJ1-1; 7 bases are a match to TRBD1. This CDR3 spans 17 amino acids. V was clipped by 3 bases and J by 0 bases; unmatched bases: 10. CDR3 in DNA: TGTGCCAGCAGTTTGAGGGGGCGGGGAGGGTTGAACACTGAAGCTTTCTTT. Its protein product is CASSLRGRGGLNTEAFF.

This clonotype was seen ten or more times. The chain carries TRBV29-1 and TRBJ2-7; no reliable D call. The CDR3 totals 13 residues. CDR1 is SQVTM, CDR2 ANQGSEA, per germline. Trimming took 3 bases from V and 6 from J, leaving 15 bases between them. In DNA form, the CDR3 reads TGCAGCGTTGAGCATAACGGCCTATCCGAGCAGTACTTC. Translation gives CSVEHNGLSEQYF.

This clonotype was recorded a few times. The chain joins TRBV7-3 to TRBJ2-2; D is possibly TRBD2 (5 bases). V gave up 5 bases and J gave up 6 bases, with 10 bases separating them. This CDR3 contains 13 residues. The germline gives CDR1 SGHTA, CDR2 FQGTGA. CDR3 loop: CASSPGYAGELFF. Written as DNA, the CDR3 is TGTGCCAGCAGCCCGGGGTACGCCGGGGAGCTGTTTTTT.

The chain joins TRBV5-4 to TRBJ1-1, with 11 bases identical to TRBD1. CDR3 length: 16 amino acids. V dropped 2 bases and J dropped 1; count of bases not matched to a gene: 4. CDR1 SGHNT and CDR2 YYREEE come from the germline V gene (reference sequence). The CDR3 sequence is CASSFPGQGGNTEAFF. The DNA of the CDR3 is TGTGCCAGCAGCTTTCCGGGACAGGGGGGGAACACTGAAGCTTTCTTT.

To note about this clonotype: A much larger clone sits a single nucleotide away, making a read error possible. The chain links TRBV7-2 to TRBJ1-4; no definite D call. V lost 9 bases and J 6 bases, leaving 17 bases between the germline ends. The CDR3 length is 14 residues. CDR1 and CDR2 (germline): SGHTA, FQGNSA. CDR3 region: CARTRNVGYEKLFF. The DNA of the CDR3 is TGTGCCAGGACCCGCAACGTGGGTTATGAAAAACTGTTTTTT.

This clonotype was seen repeatedly, ten times or more. The V call is TRBV6-5, the J call TRBJ1-5; perhaps TRBD1 as D (5 bases). The CDR3 sequence is 15 residues long. V gave up 7 bases and J gave up 0 bases, with 13 bases separating them. Germline V gene lookup returns CDR1 MNHEY and CDR2 SVGAGI. The CDR3 DNA is TGTGCCAGCACCTTCGGCGGGACTAGCAATCAGCCCCAGCATTTT. Residues: CASTFGGTSNQPQHF.

This clonotype has a handful of counts. The chain uses TRBV28 and TRBJ1-2, with a tentative D call TRBD1 (5 bases). This CDR3 has 15 residues. CDR1 is MDHEN and CDR2 is SYDVKM in the germline V gene. Trimming pared 3 bases from V and 2 bases from J, leaving 13 bases between. Written as DNA, the CDR3 is TGTGCCAGCAGTTTCCTGGGGACGGGGAACTATGGCTACACCTTC. Translated: CASSFLGTGNYGYTF.

This chain uses TRBV5-1 with TRBJ2-7; D ambiguous. Germline loops: CDR1 SGHRS, CDR2 YFSETQ. V gave up 0 bases and J gave up 3 bases, with 13 bases separating them. The CDR3 extends over 15 amino acids. CDR3 loop: CASSLGAGRGYEQYF. As DNA, the CDR3 is TGCGCCAGCAGCTTGGGCGCAGGAAGAGGCTACGAGCAGTACTTC.

In its sample, this clonotype was seen many times. The rearrangement links TRBV5-1 to TRBJ2-5; D possibly corresponds to TRBD2 (5 bases). The CDR3 sequence is 13 residues long. Trimming removed 1 base at V and 3 bases at J, with 7 bases between. Germline V gene data show CDR1 as SGHRS and CDR2 as YFSETQ. The CDR3 spells CASSLWGEETQYF. CDR3 nucleotides: TGCGCCAGCAGCTTGTGGGGAGAAGAGACCCAGTACTTC.

This clonotype was detected ten times or more. The CDR3 loop reads CASSSEKGGNYGYTF. In nucleotides, the CDR3 is TGTGCCAGCAGCTCTGAAAAGGGGGGGAACTATGGCTACACCTTC. The chain is built from TRBV7-9 and TRBJ1-2, with D tentatively TRBD1 (6 bases). Trimming left V 4 bases short and J 2 bases short, with 14 bases between. Germline V CDR1 and CDR2: SEHNR, FQNEAQ (reference sequence). The CDR3 contains 15 residues.

This clonotype was counted many times. The V call is TRBV18, the J call TRBJ2-1, with 13 bases lining up with TRBD2. The junction had 2 bases not matched to a gene; V was cut back by 1 base and J by 2 bases. CDR1 KGHSH and CDR2 LQKENI come from the germline V gene. This CDR3 region has 17 residues. The CDR3: CASSPRLAGGPYNEQFF. The CDR3 DNA is TGTGCCAGCTCACCACGACTAGCGGGGGGCCCCTACAATGAGCAGTTCTTC.

As regards this clonotype: A much more abundant neighbour one base away suggests this may be a read error. The CDR3 is CANHGGSWNTGELFF. In DNA, the CDR3 is TGCGCCAACCACGGCGGGAGTTGGAACACCGGGGAGCTGTTTTTT. The chain has TRBV23-1 and TRBJ2-2, with 7 bases aligning to TRBD2. TRBV23-1 is an ORF; its function is uncertain. There are 15 residues in the CDR3. V was pared by 10 bases and J by 1 base, with 9 bases of the junction left unmatched.

This clonotype was seen ten or more times. The V and J genes are TRBV15 and TRBJ2-4; D is uncertain. Deletions cut 0 bases from V and 0 bases from J, with 9 bases between. The germline V gene encodes CDR1 LNHNV and CDR2 YYDKDF (reference sequence). The CDR3 is made up of 16 amino acids. As DNA, the CDR3 is TGTGCCACCAGCAGAGATGGAATTGTAGCCAAAAACATTCAGTACTTC. Protein: CATSRDGIVAKNIQYF.

This clonotype has a count of ten or more. V is TRBV5-1 and J is TRBJ2-1; 10 bases map to TRBD2. Germline V gene data show CDR1 as SGHRS and CDR2 as YFSETQ. The CDR3 is made up of 16 amino acids. The ends lost 2 bases at V and 8 bases at J; junction bases unmatched: 10. Here the CDR3 DNA reads TGCGCCAGCAGCTTAGGCCTGGGACTAGCGTCCCATGAGCAGTTCTTC. Amino acids: CASSLGLGLASHEQFF. Full variable domain (remainder filled in from reference TRBV5-1 and TRBJ2-1): KAGVTQTPRYLIKTRGQQVTLSCSPISGHRSVSWYQQTPGQGLQFLFEYFSETQRNKGNFPGRFSGRQFSNSRSEMNVSTLELGDSALYLCASSLGLGLASHEQFFGPGTRLTVL.

As to this clonotype: An end of the junction differs from the germline gene, which may be a read error. Written as DNA, the CDR3 is TGTGCCAGCTGCCAACACCTTCTTCGGGGACTGGTCTCCGAGCAGTACTTC. The encoded protein is CASCQHLLRGLVSEQYF. This chain connects TRBV3-1 to TRBJ2-7; maybe TRBD2 (6 bases). The CDR3 runs 17 residues. Per the germline V gene, CDR1 is LGHDT and CDR2 is YNNKEL (reference sequence).

This clonotype was picked up a small number of times. The genes are TRBV11-2 and TRBJ2-3, with 8 bases fitting TRBD2. Germline V gene lookup returns CDR1 SGHAT and CDR2 FQNNGV. The CDR3 consists of 15 residues. J gave up 2 bases and V 3 bases, and 4 bases lay outside the gene matches. The DNA of the CDR3 is TGTGCCAGCAGCTTCAGCGGGGGAGACACAGATACGCAGTATTTT. It yields the protein CASSFSGGDTDTQYF.

The table lists this clonotype with many counts. This sequence joins TRBV15 and TRBJ2-7, with TRBD2 matching over 8 bases. Germline V lookup: CDR1 LNHNV, CDR2 YYDKDF (reference sequence). This CDR3 region has 14 residues. V shed 4 bases, J shed 4 bases, and the junction held 6 bases outside the gene matches. CDR3 amino acids: CATSTYGTSYEQYF. The CDR3 DNA sequence: TGTGCCACCAGCACATATGGGACTAGTTACGAGCAGTACTTC.

This clonotype was detected ten times or more. The V gene is TRBV4-1, the J gene TRBJ2-7; D uncertain. With 0 bases removed from V and 3 bases from J, the gap between germline ends came to 9 bases. Germline V gene lookup returns CDR1 MGHRA and CDR2 YSYEKL. This CDR3 has 14 amino acids. In DNA, the CDR3 is TGCGCCAGCAGCCAAGATAAACTCTACTACGAGCAGTACTTC. This gives the protein CASSQDKLYYEQYF.